What follows is one T cell receptor (beta chain) and its context. The sample originates from a study of blood T cell repertoires in COVID-19. Study-level background: Both acute and convalescent COVID-19 samples were obtained from the United States, Italy and Spain. The analysed material was cDNA or gDNA that came from T cells, B-cell-depleted T cells, or PBMCs.

Per the original methods: Amplified reference gene primers provided the basis for estimating nucleated cell counts. Method: immunoSEQ multiplex PCR; TCRdb's copy keeps in-frame clones and lacks some. The DNA was the basis for D and trimming; V, J and clone size are from that table. The sample lists about 44,000 clones, roughly four fifths occurring once. CDR1 SGHAT and CDR2 FQNNGV come from the germline V gene. Trimming shortened V by 5 bases and J by 6 bases, and 13 bases separated the two germline ends. There are 14 residues in the CDR3. This clonotype was obtained from a human donor in a cohort sampled during active COVID-19. The chain has TRBV11-2 and TRBJ1-4; the D is unclear. Sequencing used peripheral blood. The CDR3 loop reads CASSVVLRDEKLFF. The CDR3 nucleotides read TGTGCCAGCAGCGTTGTGCTGCGGGATGAAAAACTGTTTTTT.